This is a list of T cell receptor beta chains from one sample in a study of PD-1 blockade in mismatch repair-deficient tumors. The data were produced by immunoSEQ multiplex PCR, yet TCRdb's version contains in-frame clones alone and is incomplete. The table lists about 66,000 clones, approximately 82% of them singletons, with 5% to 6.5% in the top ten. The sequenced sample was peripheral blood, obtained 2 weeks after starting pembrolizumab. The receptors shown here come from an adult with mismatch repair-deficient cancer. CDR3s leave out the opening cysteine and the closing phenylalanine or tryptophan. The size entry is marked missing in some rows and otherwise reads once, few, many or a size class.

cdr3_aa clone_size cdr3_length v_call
ASSPGAWAIY - 10 TRBV19
ASSQDAIGELF - 11 TRBV14
ASSFTPSTDTQY - 12 TRBV5-1
ASAQGAAENEQF few 12 TRBV27
ASSLPGGRKNYEQY - 14 TRBV18
ASSKGGLACTKNIQY - 15 TRBV21-1
ASSSRQGEAF - 10 TRBV6-5
ASSVGTGSGSGANVLT - 16 TRBV9
SVVGRARTEAF - 11 TRBV29-1
ASSVVVETQY - 10 TRBV25-1
ASRALAGVSIEQF - 13 TRBV2
ASSESVSFEQF - 11 TRBV10-1
ASSIADDWGGSLGKQF - 16 TRBV19
ASSFGQEGDTQY - 12 TRBV7-7